The 4 T cell receptor beta chains in this list originate from one sample, sequenced in a study of blood T cell repertoires in COVID-19. Sequencing used immunoSEQ multiplex PCR; TCRdb keeps in-frame clones, though not all of them. The sample lists approximately 170,000 clones, 90% occurring once. The sample comprised peripheral blood. The source is a man in his sixties with active or convalescent COVID-19.

Concerning this clone: Other DNA sequences from this sample encode an identical CDR3 as well. The chain joins TRBV5-1 to TRBJ1-3; D is ambiguous. V shed 3 bases and J shed 0 bases, with 7 bases lying between them. The length of the CDR3 is 14 residues. CDR1 is SGHRS, CDR2 YFSETQ, per germline. Written as DNA, the CDR3 is TGCGCCAGCAGCTCTGAGGGCTCTGGAAACACCATATATTTT. Translating it yields CASSSEGSGNTIYF.

The gene calls are TRBV12-3 or TRBV12-4 and TRBJ2-7, with D possibly matching TRBD1 (5 bases). The CDR3 consists of 13 residues. Between the trimmed V and J ends, which lost 9 bases and 3 bases, there was a span of 15 bases. CDR3 in DNA: TGTGCCAGTACAGGCTCATGGGACTACGAGCAGTACTTC. As protein: CASTGSWDYEQYF.

The rearrangement joins TRBV19 to TRBJ1-2; possibly TRBD1 for D (6 bases). CDR3 length: 14 residues. Trimming took off 1 base at V and 4 bases at J, with 10 bases between the two ends. The germline V gene has CDR1 LNHDA and CDR2 SQIVND (reference sequence). This CDR3 is CASSIVGAGYGYTF. The CDR3 DNA reads as TGTGCCAGTAGTATAGTGGGGGCCGGCTATGGCTACACCTTC.

The CDR3 sequence is CASSLAWEKLFF. The CDR3, as DNA: TGTGCCAGCAGCCTAGCGTGGGAAAAACTGTTTTTT. This chain uses TRBV12-3 or TRBV12-4 with TRBJ1-4; no reliable D call. This CDR3 spans 12 amino acids. The V gene lost 6 bases and the J gene lost 8 bases, with 10 bases spanning the gap.